Below, one T cell receptor (beta chain) is given with its context. Its cognate antigen is unknown. According to the study, genomic DNA was the template for TCR beta VDJ and CDR3 profiling. TCRdb reanalysed the reads using MiXCR and keeps one entry per CDR3 protein. Of around 400,000 distinct CDR3 sequences detected, 55% to 70% appear once; the ten largest clones hold 3.5% to 4.5%. These data belong to a study of CD8+CD57+ T cells in acquired aplastic anemia. Study details: CD4+ cell libraries from healthy donors averaged around 11 million reads.

The germline CDR1 and CDR2 sequences are ENHRY and SYGVKD. The CDR3 runs to 14 residues. With V trimmed by 4 bases and J by 2 bases, 3 bases remained unmatched. Study-wide points: Comparison of patients with controls identified nearly 30 shared CD8+ CDR3 sequences.

The genes are TRBV10-3 and TRBJ2-5; 8 nucleotides line up with TRBD2. The source of this sequence is a human donor in good health, serving as a control. Sequencing was carried out using sorted CD4+, CD8+, or CD8+CD57+ T cells (not recorded which) from PBMCs. The CDR3 DNA sequence: TGTGCCATCAGTGTGCGCGGGGGGCAAGAGACCCAGTACTTC. It yields the protein CAISVRGGQETQYF.